The 22 T cell receptor beta chains below come from one sample, sequenced in a study of T-cell memory formation after mild COVID-19. TCRdb passed the 5' RACE reads through MiXCR, listing each CDR3 protein once. The sample contains over 500,000 distinct CDR3 sequences, around 15% of which appear only once. The material sequenced was PBMCs or a T cell subset sorted from them (not recorded which). All receptors come from an adult woman who had mild COVID-19 (a few samples of this study predate the infection). Cell type and time point are not known.

This clonotype was observed at least ten times. J is TRBJ2-7 and V is TRBV3-1; D may match TRBD1 or TRBD2 (6 bases each). Deletions cut 1 base from V and 3 bases from J, with 22 bases between. This CDR3 spans 18 amino acids. Germline V gene data show CDR1 as LGHDT and CDR2 as YNNKEL (reference sequence). The DNA of the CDR3 is TGTGCCAGCAGCCAAGGGCGGGAAGGGACAACAAGTTTCTACGAGCAGTACTTC. It codes for CASSQGREGTTSFYEQYF.

The chain links TRBV4-2 to TRBJ1-1; a possible D gene is TRBD1 (6 bases). V lost 1 base and J lost 1, with 10 bases in between. Per the germline V gene, CDR1 is LGHNA and CDR2 is YNFKEQ. CDR3 length equals 15 residues. Here the CDR3 reads CASSQVQGQNTEAFF. The CDR3, as DNA: TGTGCCAGCAGCCAAGTGCAGGGACAGAACACTGAAGCTTTCTTT.

This clonotype was picked up many times. The chain carries TRBV5-6 and TRBJ2-3; D tentatively reads TRBD1 or TRBD2 (5 bases each). The CDR3 is made up of 15 amino acids. Germline CDR1 SGHDT, CDR2 YYEEEE. The V end lost 4 bases, the J end lost 0 bases, and 12 bases lay between the germline ends. The CDR3 is CASSLTGRSTDTQYF. Written as DNA, the CDR3 is TGTGCCAGCAGCCTTACGGGACGTAGCACAGATACGCAGTATTTT.

The chain combines TRBV9 with TRBJ1-2, with TRBD1 identical over 10 bases. The V segment lost 1 base and the J segment 4 bases; nucleotides outside the gene matches: 4. CDR3 length: 15 amino acids. Looked up from germline, CDR1 is SGDLS and CDR2 is YYNGEE. CDR3: CASSVQTGGFYGYTF. The CDR3 DNA is TGTGCCAGCAGCGTACAGACAGGGGGCTTCTATGGCTACACCTTC.

This sequence joins TRBV4-3 and TRBJ2-7; 11 positions agree with TRBD2. Looked up from germline, CDR1 is LGHNA and CDR2 is YSLEER. The trim removed 4 bases at V and 2 bases at J, leaving 7 bases unmatched. This CDR3 has 16 amino acids. CDR3 amino acids: CASSRTSGPTPYEQYF. As DNA, the CDR3 is TGCGCCAGCAGCCGGACTAGCGGGCCTACCCCCTACGAGCAGTACTTC.

This clonotype was observed a few times. The chain has TRBV12-3 or TRBV12-4 and TRBJ2-1, with D perhaps TRBD1 or TRBD2 (5 bases each). This CDR3 spans 12 amino acids. V lost 5 bases, J lost 14 bases, and 16 bases lay in between. In DNA, the CDR3 is TGTGCCAGCAGTCCCCTGAGGGGCCAGGAGTTCTTC. This codes for CASSPLRGQEFF.

The chain carries TRBV24-1 and TRBJ1-5; D possibly corresponds to TRBD1 (5 bases). Trimming removed 7 bases at V and 1 base at J, with 10 bases between. Germline V CDR1 and CDR2: KGHDR, SFDVKD. This CDR3 has 14 amino acids. The chain's CDR3 is CATSLGGSNQPQHF. The CDR3 DNA reads as TGTGCCACCAGCCTGGGGGGGAGCAATCAGCCCCAGCATTTT.

V is TRBV5-1 and J is TRBJ2-3; 8 bases map to TRBD1. The germline V gene encodes CDR1 SGHRS and CDR2 YFSETQ. J gave up 4 bases and V 4 bases, and 5 bases lay outside the gene matches. The CDR3 consists of 14 residues. The CDR3 sequence is CASSVGQVADTQYF. Written as DNA, the CDR3 is TGCGCCAGCAGCGTGGGACAGGTGGCAGATACGCAGTATTTT.

V gene TRBV6-5 combines with J gene TRBJ1-3; D unresolved. V was pared by 0 bases and J by 0 bases, with 9 bases between. The CDR3 extends over 16 amino acids. Germline V gene sequence: CDR1 MNHEY, CDR2 SVGAGI. The CDR3, as DNA: TGTGCCAGCAGTTACTCGAGCGCTAGCTCTGGAAACACCATATATTTT. Translating it yields CASSYSSASSGNTIYF.

This clonotype was observed a few times. The chain combines TRBV18 with TRBJ2-3; no clear D gene. CDR1 is KGHSH and CDR2 is LQKENI in the germline V gene. The CDR3 spans 12 residues. V lost 2 bases and J 6 bases, leaving 6 bases between the germline ends. The DNA for the CDR3 is TGTGCCAGCTCACCATTAATGGATACGCAGTATTTT. Encoded protein: CASSPLMDTQYF.

The sample holds many counts of this clonotype. CDR3: CASSLSAASALETQYF. The CDR3 nucleotides are TGCGCCAGCAGCTTGAGTGCGGCTAGCGCCCTAGAGACCCAGTACTTC. This sequence joins TRBV5-1 and TRBJ2-5, with D perhaps TRBD2 (6 bases). Trimming left V 1 base short and J 4 bases short, with 17 bases between. The CDR3 sequence is 16 residues long. Germline V gene data show CDR1 as SGHRS and CDR2 as YFSETQ.

The chain links TRBV3-1 to TRBJ1-1; D is perhaps TRBD1 (6 bases). The CDR3 runs 15 residues. Between the trimmed V and J ends, which lost 0 bases and 4 bases, there was a span of 12 bases. Germline-derived CDR1 and CDR2 are LGHDT and YNNKEL (reference sequence). The CDR3 here is CASSQERGRGTEAFF. Here the CDR3 DNA reads TGTGCCAGCAGCCAAGAAAGGGGCAGGGGCACTGAAGCTTTCTTT.

V is TRBV15 and J is TRBJ2-2; 7 bases match TRBD1. Germline CDR1 and CDR2: LNHNV and YYDKDF (reference sequence). There are 17 residues in the CDR3. V lost 0 bases, J lost 6 bases, and 10 bases stayed unmatched. The CDR3 region has the DNA TGTGCCACCAGCAGAGATCTGGTGACAGGGCCGGCCGGGGAGCTGTTTTTT. Translation gives CATSRDLVTGPAGELFF. Looking up the rest from reference TRBV15 and TRBJ2-2 gives the full variable domain: DAMVIQNPRYQVTQFGKPVTLSCSQTLNHNVMYWYQQKSSQAPKLLFHYYDKDFNNEADTPDNFQSRRPNTSFCFLDIRSPGLGDTAMYLCATSRDLVTGPAGELFFGEGSRLTVL.

This clonotype was counted a few times. The CDR3 protein is CASSLSPGGADTQYF. CDR3 sequence (DNA): TGTGCCAGCAGCCTCTCCCCGGGGGGCGCAGATACGCAGTATTTT. The rearrangement joins TRBV3-1 to TRBJ2-3, with D possibly TRBD2 on 7 matching bases. Germline V lookup: CDR1 LGHDT, CDR2 YNNKEL (reference sequence). This CDR3 comprises 15 residues. The ends were cut back, 4 bases at V and 4 bases at J, with 15 bases in the middle.

The rearrangement uses TRBV7-8 and TRBJ2-1; 8 bases line up with TRBD2. V was clipped by 3 bases and J by 9 bases; unmatched bases: 10. CDR1 and CDR2 from the germline V gene are SGHVS and FQNEAQ. CDR3 length: 15 amino acids. Here the CDR3 reads CASSFGSGSMGEQFF. CDR3 bases: TGTGCCAGCAGCTTCGGGAGCGGGAGTATGGGTGAGCAGTTCTTC.

This chain connects TRBV12-3 or TRBV12-4 to TRBJ1-1; D possibly corresponds to TRBD1 (6 bases). Between the trimmed V and J ends, which lost 2 bases and 1 base, there was a span of 11 bases. This CDR3 comprises 15 residues. CDR3 sequence reads: CASSLRPTGNTEAFF. CDR3 nucleotides: TGTGCCAGCAGTTTACGTCCGACAGGGAACACTGAAGCTTTCTTT.

This clonotype was found a few times. The CDR3 region is CASSQGYRGDYGYTF. The CDR3 coding sequence is TGCGCCAGCAGCCAAGGATACAGGGGTGACTATGGCTACACCTTC. The chain carries TRBV4-1 and TRBJ1-2; the match to TRBD1 covers 7 bases. Per germline, CDR1 MGHRA and CDR2 YSYEKL. The CDR3 consists of 15 residues. V lost 1 base to trimming and J lost 3 bases; unmatched junction nucleotides: 5.

This sequence joins TRBV15 and TRBJ1-2, with 8 bases identical to TRBD1. This CDR3 contains 14 residues. Germline values: CDR1 LNHNV, CDR2 YYDKDF (reference sequence). Losses at the gene ends were 2 bases for V and 8 bases for J; bases not matched to a gene: 7. The CDR3 loop reads CATSRPDRGGGYTF. The CDR3 nucleotides read TGTGCCACCAGCAGACCCGACAGGGGTGGCGGCTACACCTTC.

The V and J genes are TRBV5-1 and TRBJ1-1; no clear D gene. This CDR3 spans 15 amino acids. Trimming took 2 bases from V and 6 from J, leaving 17 bases between them. Germline CDR1 and CDR2: SGHRS and YFSETQ. As DNA, the CDR3 is TGCGCCAGCAGCTTCCAGACCCCGGGAATCGCTGAAGCTTTCTTT. This encodes CASSFQTPGIAEAFF. The variable domain in full, completed from reference TRBV5-1 and TRBJ1-1, reads KAGVTQTPRYLIKTRGQQVTLSCSPISGHRSVSWYQQTPGQGLQFLFEYFSETQRNKGNFPGRFSGRQFSNSRSEMNVSTLELGDSALYLCASSFQTPGIAEAFFGQGTRLTVV.

The rearrangement uses TRBV5-1 and TRBJ2-6, with 11 positions matching TRBD1. With 3 bases clipped from V and 0 bases from J, the junction kept 8 bases outside the gene matches. The CDR3 sequence is 19 residues long. The V gene's germline CDR1 is SGHRS and CDR2 YFSETQ. CDR3 sequence: CASSSTGTGGGSGANVLTF. CDR3 DNA: TGCGCCAGCAGCTCCACCGGGACAGGGGGGGGCTCTGGGGCCAACGTCCTGACTTTC.

CDR3 sequence (DNA): TGTGCCACCTCAGGGGGCGGCCAGCCCCAGCATTTT. This codes for CATSGGGQPQHF. The chain uses TRBV6-5 and TRBJ1-5; the match to TRBD1 covers 8 bases. The CDR3 is 12 residues long. CDR1 is MNHEY and CDR2 is SVGAGI in the germline V gene. J lost 7 bases, V lost 10 bases, and 6 bases had no gene match.

V and J are TRBV7-3 and TRBJ2-2, with D perhaps TRBD1 or TRBD2 (5 bases each). V lost 5 bases, J lost 3 bases, and 10 bases lay in between. This CDR3 spans 14 amino acids. Germline lookup yields CDR1 SGHTA and CDR2 FQGTGA. The CDR3 DNA is TGTGCCAGCAGCCCTCTGGGGGACACCGGGGAGCTGTTTTTT. Translation: CASSPLGDTGELFF.